The 20 T cell receptor beta chains below all came from one sample that was sequenced in a study of molecular identifiers for immune sequencing clone quantification. TCRdb independently ran MiXCR on the PCR reads; one entry per CDR3 protein. The sample records about 640,000 distinct CDR3 sequences, about 20% being singletons. The sequenced sample was naive CD8+ T cells from blood, with Jurkat cell RNA spiked in. This sample's subset: FACS-sorted CD8+CD4-CCR7+CD45RA+ naive T cells. The receptor source for this set is a human donor in good health. Some libraries in this study had Jurkat cell RNA spiked in.

This clonotype was observed many times. V usage is TRBV7-9 and J usage is TRBJ2-4; D is tentatively TRBD1 or TRBD2 (7 bases each). V lost 4 bases and J 2 bases, leaving 30 bases between the germline ends. Germline CDR1 and CDR2: SEHNR and FQNEAQ (reference sequence). The CDR3 runs 21 residues. CDR3 region: CASSSIIGGADGGSTKNIQYF. CDR3 bases: TGTGCCAGCAGCTCCATAATAGGGGGCGCGGATGGCGGGAGTACCAAAAACATTCAGTACTTC.

Worth noting for this clonotype: One base away lies a much larger clone, so this may be a sequencing read error. The chain carries TRBV6-5 and TRBJ2-1, with 7 positions matching TRBD2. CDR1 is MNHEY and CDR2 is SVGAGI in the germline V gene. The V and J ends lost 5 bases and 8 bases, in that order; junction bases with no gene match: 9. The CDR3 spans 14 residues. This chain's CDR3 is CASSPRASGDEQFF. CDR3 nucleotide sequence: TGTGCCAGCAGTCCACGGGCTAGCGGAGATGAGCAGTTCTTC.

This clonotype was counted ten times or more. This chain's CDR3 is CASSKASDSNQPQHF. CDR3 coding DNA: TGTGCCAGCAGTAAGGCTTCAGACAGCAATCAGCCCCAGCATTTT. J is TRBJ1-5 and V is TRBV28; D unclear. CDR3 size: 15 residues. The V gene lost 5 bases and the J gene lost 1 base, with 12 bases spanning the gap. Germline CDR1 is MDHEN and CDR2 is SYDVKM.

This clonotype was counted a few times. The chain joins TRBV27 to TRBJ2-3; 9 nucleotides align to TRBD2. Germline V gene sequence: CDR1 MNHEY, CDR2 SMNVEV (reference sequence). V shed 2 bases, J shed 7 bases, and the junction held 7 bases outside the gene matches. This CDR3 has 15 residues. The CDR3 DNA reads as TGTGCCAGCAGTTTAGATGGGACTAGCTTTTATACGCAGTATTTT. Protein product: CASSLDGTSFYTQYF.

The sample holds a few counts of this clonotype. J is TRBJ1-5 and V is TRBV13; D may be TRBD1 (5 bases). Per the germline V gene, CDR1 is PRHDT and CDR2 is FYEKMQ (reference sequence). This CDR3 comprises 15 residues. V lost 1 base and J 2 bases, leaving 9 bases between the germline ends. Here the CDR3 reads CASSLAATGNQPQHF. CDR3 DNA sequence: TGTGCCAGCAGCTTAGCTGCGACAGGCAATCAGCCCCAGCATTTT.

This clonotype was recorded many times. The chain joins TRBV19 to TRBJ1-5, with D uncertain. CDR1 and CDR2 (germline): LNHDA, SQIVND (reference sequence). The CDR3 is 14 amino acids. V shed 7 bases and J shed 0 bases, with 10 bases lying between them. CDR3 in DNA: TGTGCCAGTACAGGCGAATATAGCAATCAGCCCCAGCATTTT. Translation gives CASTGEYSNQPQHF. Filled out from reference TRBV19 and TRBJ1-5, the complete variable domain reads DGGITQSPKYLFRKEGQNVTLSCEQNLNHDAMYWYRQDPGQGLRLIYYSQIVNDFQKGDIAEGYSVSREKKESFPLTVTSAQKNPTAFYLCASTGEYSNQPQHFGDGTRLSIL.

Only a few counts were recorded for this clonotype. The chain has TRBV15 and TRBJ2-2; 9 bases match TRBD1. Germline CDR1 and CDR2: LNHNV and YYDKDF (reference sequence). J gave up 6 bases and V 4 bases, and 6 bases lay outside the gene matches. The CDR3 is made up of 15 amino acids. CDR3: CATSTLDRGPGELFF. The CDR3 DNA follows: TGTGCCACCAGCACTTTGGACAGGGGTCCCGGGGAGCTGTTTTTT.

Of note for this clonotype: This could be a read error, since a much larger clone is one nucleotide away. The conserved closing phenylalanine or tryptophan is absent in this CDR3, likely reflecting a read error. The chain links TRBV30 to TRBJ2-7, with D perhaps being TRBD1 or TRBD2 (5 bases each). Germline assignment: CDR1 GTSNPN and CDR2 SVGIG (reference sequence). The CDR3 totals 14 residues. The ends were cut back, 6 bases at V and 2 bases at J, with 17 bases in the middle. The chain's CDR3 is CACLRDPNTYEQYL. The CDR3 region has the DNA TGTGCCTGCCTGAGGGACCCGAATACCTACGAGCAGTACCTC.

This clonotype came up many times. The J gene is TRBJ2-3, the V gene TRBV4-1, with D uncertain. Trimming shortened V by 4 bases and J by 11 bases, and 16 bases separated the two germline ends. The CDR3 runs 13 residues. In germline, CDR1 is MGHRA, CDR2 YSYEKL. The CDR3 DNA reads TGCGCCAGCAGCCTAGGAACTACAGCCGTGCAGTATTTT. It encodes CASSLGTTAVQYF.

This clonotype was recorded many times. The chain is built from TRBV6-5 and TRBJ2-3; 11 bases fit TRBD2. V trimming: 5 bases; J trimming: 2 bases; junction bases outside the gene matches: 6. The germline CDR1 and CDR2 sequences are MNHEY and SVGAGI. This CDR3 is built from 16 residues. DNA for the CDR3: TGTGCCAGCAGTAAGACTAGCGGGGCTTTCACAGATACGCAGTATTTT. Protein: CASSKTSGAFTDTQYF.

At least ten counts were recorded for this clonotype. The chain employs TRBV9 and TRBJ2-2; D remains ambiguous. V shed 5 bases and J shed 0 bases, with 14 bases lying between them. Germline CDR1 is SGDLS and CDR2 is YYNGEE. The CDR3 runs 16 residues. The CDR3, as DNA: TGTGCCAGCAGGAGCCCGGGTCAGTCGAACACCGGGGAGCTGTTTTTT. Translation gives CASRSPGQSNTGELFF. The entire variable domain, with the rest obtained from reference TRBV9 and TRBJ2-2, is as follows: DSGVTQTPKHLITATGQRVTLRCSPRSGDLSVYWYQQSLDQGLQFLIQYYNGEERAKGNILERFSAQQFPDLHSELNLSSLELGDSALYFCASRSPGQSNTGELFFGEGSRLTVL.

The V gene is TRBV6-2 or TRBV6-3, the J gene TRBJ2-1; 12 bases line up with TRBD2. Looked up from germline, CDR1 is MNHEY and CDR2 is SVGEGT. With V trimmed by 10 bases and J by 6 bases, 7 bases remained unmatched. The CDR3 length is 14 residues. This CDR3 is CATELAGGSNEQFF. CDR3 sequence (DNA): TGTGCCACCGAACTAGCGGGGGGAAGCAATGAGCAGTTCTTC.

This clonotype was detected a few times. The chain employs TRBV19 and TRBJ2-7; D perhaps matches TRBD2 (6 bases). Trimming took off 8 bases at V and 3 bases at J, with 20 bases between the two ends. CDR1 is LNHDA and CDR2 is SQIVND in the germline V gene (reference sequence). The CDR3 consists of 15 residues. For the CDR3, the DNA is TGTGCCAGTGCCCCGCGTGGGGACTTCGACTACGAGCAGTACTTC. It codes for CASAPRGDFDYEQYF.

This clonotype was picked up many times. This chain uses TRBV14 with TRBJ2-7; D is perhaps TRBD1 (6 bases). The CDR3 length is 15 residues. V dropped 1 base and J dropped 6 bases, with 16 bases sitting between them. CDR1 SGHDN and CDR2 FVKESK come from the germline V gene. CDR3 residues: CASSQGGGLSGEQYF. The CDR3 nucleotides read TGTGCCAGCAGCCAAGGTGGGGGCCTATCAGGCGAGCAGTACTTC.

The V and J genes are TRBV10-3 and TRBJ2-5; D might be TRBD2 (6 bases). The germline V gene has CDR1 ENHRY and CDR2 SYGVKD. The CDR3 sequence is 16 residues long. Trimming removed 3 bases at V and 4 bases at J, with 18 bases between. Written as DNA, the CDR3 is TGTGCCATCAGTGACTCCGGGGCCCTGGGAGGAGAGACCCAGTACTTC. It is translated as CAISDSGALGGETQYF.

This clonotype was seen repeatedly, ten times or more. The gene calls are TRBV28 and TRBJ2-5; 9 bases align to TRBD1. Germline V CDR1 and CDR2: MDHEN, SYDVKM. Losses at the gene ends were 2 bases for V and 5 bases for J; bases not matched to a gene: 3. The length of the CDR3 is 14 residues. The CDR3 spells CASSLDRGEETQYF. The CDR3 bases are TGTGCCAGCAGTTTAGACAGGGGGGAGGAGACCCAGTACTTC. The full variable domain, in which reference TRBV28 and TRBJ2-5 provide the parts outside the CDR3, is DVKVTQSSRYLVKRTGEKVFLECVQDMDHENMFWYRQDPGLGLRLIYFSYDVKMKEKGDIPEGYSVSREKKERFSLILESASTNQTSMYLCASSLDRGEETQYFGPGTRLLVL.

The sample holds many counts of this clonotype. V gene TRBV7-9 combines with J gene TRBJ2-3; no reliable D call. There are 15 residues in the CDR3. Trimming removed 4 bases at V and 3 bases at J, with 14 bases between. Germline V lookup: CDR1 SEHNR, CDR2 FQNEAQ (reference sequence). This CDR3 is CASSYELKGTDTQYF. CDR3 coding DNA: TGTGCCAGCAGCTACGAACTAAAAGGGACAGATACGCAGTATTTT.

On this clonotype itself: This sequence may be a read error, since a much larger clone differs from it by one base. The V and J genes are TRBV7-9 and TRBJ1-5; D ambiguous. This CDR3 is built from 14 residues. Germline lookup yields CDR1 SEHNR and CDR2 FQNEAQ (reference sequence). In DNA form, the CDR3 reads TGTGCCAGCAGCTTACTAGGGAGCAATCAGCCCCAGCGTTTT. Translating it yields CASSLLGSNQPQRF.

Many counts were recorded for this clonotype. The chain uses TRBV24-1 and TRBJ2-1, with TRBD2 matching over 14 bases. The CDR3 covers 17 residues. V shed 4 bases, J shed 4 bases, and the junction held 5 bases outside the gene matches. The germline V gene has CDR1 KGHDR and CDR2 SFDVKD. The CDR3 loop is CATSDPGLAGGYNEQFF. CDR3 sequence (DNA): TGTGCCACCAGTGACCCCGGACTAGCGGGGGGATACAATGAGCAGTTCTTC.

This clonotype was seen at least ten times. The rearrangement links TRBV13 to TRBJ2-3; 14 positions match TRBD2. CDR1 is PRHDT, CDR2 FYEKMQ, per germline (reference sequence). The V gene end was trimmed by 5 bases and the J gene end by 4 bases; junction bases not matched to a gene: 5. The CDR3 totals 16 residues. The DNA for the CDR3 is TGTGCCAGCAGCCATGGGACTAGCGGGAGTTCAGATACGCAGTATTTT. Its protein product is CASSHGTSGSSDTQYF.